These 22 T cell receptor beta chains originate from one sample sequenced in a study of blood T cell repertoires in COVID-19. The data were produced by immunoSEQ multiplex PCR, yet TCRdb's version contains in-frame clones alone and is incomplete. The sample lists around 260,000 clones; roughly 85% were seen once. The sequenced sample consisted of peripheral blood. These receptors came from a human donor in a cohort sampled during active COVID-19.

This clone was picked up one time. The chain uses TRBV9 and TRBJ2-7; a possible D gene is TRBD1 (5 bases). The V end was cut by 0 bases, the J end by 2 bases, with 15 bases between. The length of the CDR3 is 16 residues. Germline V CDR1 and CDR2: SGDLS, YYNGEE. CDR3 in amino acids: CASSVAPQPTAYEQYF. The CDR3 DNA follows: TGTGCCAGCAGCGTAGCTCCCCAACCGACAGCCTACGAGCAGTACTTC.

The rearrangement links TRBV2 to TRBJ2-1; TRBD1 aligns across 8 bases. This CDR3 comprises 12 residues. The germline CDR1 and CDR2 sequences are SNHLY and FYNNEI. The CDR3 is CVRQGSYNEQFF. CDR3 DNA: TGTGTTAGACAGGGGTCCTACAATGAGCAGTTCTTC.

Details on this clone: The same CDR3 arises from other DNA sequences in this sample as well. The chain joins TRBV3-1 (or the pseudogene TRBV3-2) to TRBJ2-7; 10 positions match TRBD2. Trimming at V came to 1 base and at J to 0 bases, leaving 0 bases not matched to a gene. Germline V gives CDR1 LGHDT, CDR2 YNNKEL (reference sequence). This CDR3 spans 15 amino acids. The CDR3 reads CASSQGTSGSYEQYF. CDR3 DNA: TGTGCCAGCAGCCAAGGGACTAGCGGCTCCTACGAGCAGTACTTC.

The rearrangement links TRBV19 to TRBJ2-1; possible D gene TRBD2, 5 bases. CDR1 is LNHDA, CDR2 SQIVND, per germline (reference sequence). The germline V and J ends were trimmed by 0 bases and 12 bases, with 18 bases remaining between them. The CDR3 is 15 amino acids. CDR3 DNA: TGTGCCAGTAGTATAGATCTGGCCGGACTCCCCGCGCAGTTCTTC. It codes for CASSIDLAGLPAQFF.

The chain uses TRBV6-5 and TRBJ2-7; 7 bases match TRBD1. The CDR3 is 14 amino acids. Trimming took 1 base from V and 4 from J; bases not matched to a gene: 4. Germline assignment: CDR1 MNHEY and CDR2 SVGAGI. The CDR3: CASSYLQGTYEQYF. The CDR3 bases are TGTGCCAGCAGTTACTTACAGGGGACGTACGAGCAGTACTTC.

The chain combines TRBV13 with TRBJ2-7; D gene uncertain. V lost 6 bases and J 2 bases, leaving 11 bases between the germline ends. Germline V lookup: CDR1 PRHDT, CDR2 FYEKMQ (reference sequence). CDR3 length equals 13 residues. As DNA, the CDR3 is TGTGCCAGCAGTTTATATAGCACCTACGAGCAGTACTTC. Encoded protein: CASSLYSTYEQYF.

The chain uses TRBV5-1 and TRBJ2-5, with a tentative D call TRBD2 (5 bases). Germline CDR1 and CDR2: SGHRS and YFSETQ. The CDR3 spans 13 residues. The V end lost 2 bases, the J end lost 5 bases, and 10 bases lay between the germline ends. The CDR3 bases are TGCGCCAGCAGCTTCTCTAGCTCTGAGACCCAGTACTTC. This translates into CASSFSSSETQYF.

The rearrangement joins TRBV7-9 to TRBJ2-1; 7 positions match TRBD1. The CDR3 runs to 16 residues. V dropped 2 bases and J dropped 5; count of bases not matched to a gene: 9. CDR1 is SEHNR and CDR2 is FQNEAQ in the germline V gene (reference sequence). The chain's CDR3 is CASSLPGTERDNEQFF. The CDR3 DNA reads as TGTGCCAGCAGCTTACCCGGGACAGAGCGTGACAATGAGCAGTTCTTC. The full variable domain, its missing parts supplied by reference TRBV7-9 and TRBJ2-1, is DTGVSQNPRHKITKRGQNVTFRCDPISEHNRLYWYRQTLGQGPEFLTYFQNEAQLEKSRLLSDRFSAERPKGSFSTLEIQRTEQGDSAMYLCASSLPGTERDNEQFFGPGTRLTVL.

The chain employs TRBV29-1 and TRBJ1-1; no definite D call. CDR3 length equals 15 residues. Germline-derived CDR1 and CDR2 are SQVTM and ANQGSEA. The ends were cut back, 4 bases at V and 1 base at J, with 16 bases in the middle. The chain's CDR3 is CSVVGGGYRNTEAFF. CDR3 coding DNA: TGCAGCGTTGTAGGTGGAGGCTACCGGAACACTGAAGCTTTCTTT.

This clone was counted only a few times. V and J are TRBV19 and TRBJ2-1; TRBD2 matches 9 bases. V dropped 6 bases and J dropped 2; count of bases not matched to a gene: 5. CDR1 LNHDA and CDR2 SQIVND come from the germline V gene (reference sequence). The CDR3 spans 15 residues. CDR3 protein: CASRLAGVTYNEQFF. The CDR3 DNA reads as TGTGCCAGTAGATTAGCGGGAGTCACCTACAATGAGCAGTTCTTC.

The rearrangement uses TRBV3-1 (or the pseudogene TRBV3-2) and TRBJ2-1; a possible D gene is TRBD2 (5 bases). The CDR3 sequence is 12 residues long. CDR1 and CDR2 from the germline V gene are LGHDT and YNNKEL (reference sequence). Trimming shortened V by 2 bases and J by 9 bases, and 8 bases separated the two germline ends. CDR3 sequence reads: CASSQSSTEQFF. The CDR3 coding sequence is TGTGCCAGCAGCCAATCTAGCACTGAGCAGTTCTTC.

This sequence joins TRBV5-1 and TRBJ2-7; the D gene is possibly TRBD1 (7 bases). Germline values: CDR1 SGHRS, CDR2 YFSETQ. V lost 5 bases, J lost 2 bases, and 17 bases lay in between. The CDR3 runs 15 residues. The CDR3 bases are TGCGCCAGCAGACCGCGGGACAGTCTAACCTACGAGCAGTACTTC. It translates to CASRPRDSLTYEQYF.

The CDR3 reads CASSVATGGVTEAFF. CDR3 nucleotide sequence: TGTGCCAGCAGCGTAGCTACAGGGGGCGTCACTGAAGCTTTCTTT. The chain has TRBV9 and TRBJ1-1, with 9 bases matching TRBD1. The trim removed 0 bases at V and 4 bases at J, leaving 4 bases unmatched. The germline CDR1 and CDR2 sequences are SGDLS and YYNGEE. The CDR3 contains 15 residues.

The CDR3 nucleotides are TGTGCCAGTTCCCGGACAGACTATGGCTACACCTTC. Residues: CASSRTDYGYTF. The chain links TRBV19 to TRBJ1-2; a possible D gene is TRBD1 (6 bases). Trimming took off 8 bases at V and 3 bases at J, with 10 bases between the two ends. Per the germline V gene, CDR1 is LNHDA and CDR2 is SQIVND (reference sequence). The CDR3 totals 12 residues.

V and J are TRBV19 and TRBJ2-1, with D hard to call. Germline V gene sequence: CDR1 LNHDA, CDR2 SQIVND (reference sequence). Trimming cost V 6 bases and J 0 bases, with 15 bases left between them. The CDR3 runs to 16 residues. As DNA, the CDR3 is TGTGCCAGTAGCCCCTTAGCTAAGAGCTCCTACAATGAGCAGTTCTTC. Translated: CASSPLAKSSYNEQFF.

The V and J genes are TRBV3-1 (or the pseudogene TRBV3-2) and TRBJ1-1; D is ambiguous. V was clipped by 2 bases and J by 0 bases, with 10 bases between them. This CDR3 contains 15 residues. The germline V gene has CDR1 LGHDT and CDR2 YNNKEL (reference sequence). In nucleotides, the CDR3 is TGTGCCAGCAGCCAATCGACATTAATGAACACTGAAGCTTTCTTT. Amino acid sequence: CASSQSTLMNTEAFF.

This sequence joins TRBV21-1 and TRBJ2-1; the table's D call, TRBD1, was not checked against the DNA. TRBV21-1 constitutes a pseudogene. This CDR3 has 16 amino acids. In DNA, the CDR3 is TGTGCCAGCAGCAGTAACAGGGGATCGAAACGTAATGAGCAGTTCTTC. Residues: CASSSNRGSKRNEQFF.

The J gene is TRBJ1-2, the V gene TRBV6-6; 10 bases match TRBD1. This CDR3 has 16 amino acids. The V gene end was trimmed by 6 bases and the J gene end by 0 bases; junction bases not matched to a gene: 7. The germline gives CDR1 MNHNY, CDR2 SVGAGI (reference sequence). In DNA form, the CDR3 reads TGTGCCAGCAGAATGGGACAGGGGCGCACTAACTATGGCTACACCTTC. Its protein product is CASRMGQGRTNYGYTF.

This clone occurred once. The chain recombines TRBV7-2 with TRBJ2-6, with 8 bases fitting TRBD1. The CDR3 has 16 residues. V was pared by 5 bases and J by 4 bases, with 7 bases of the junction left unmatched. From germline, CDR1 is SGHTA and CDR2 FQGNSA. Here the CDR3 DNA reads TGTGCCAGCAGCGCGTGGGGACAGGCCGGGGCCAACGTCCTGACTTTC. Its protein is CASSAWGQAGANVLTF.

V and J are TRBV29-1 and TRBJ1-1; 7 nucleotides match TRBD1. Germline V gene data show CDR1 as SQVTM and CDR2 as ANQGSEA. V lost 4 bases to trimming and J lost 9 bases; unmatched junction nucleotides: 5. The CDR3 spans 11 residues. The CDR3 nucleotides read TGCAGCGTTGGGGACAGACTAAAAGCTTTCTTT. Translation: CSVGDRLKAFF.

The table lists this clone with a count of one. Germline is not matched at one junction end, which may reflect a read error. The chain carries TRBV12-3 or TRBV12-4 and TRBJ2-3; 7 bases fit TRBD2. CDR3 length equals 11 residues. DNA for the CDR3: TGTGCCAGCAGTTTAGCGAGACTAGCCAGTTTT. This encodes CASSLARLASF.

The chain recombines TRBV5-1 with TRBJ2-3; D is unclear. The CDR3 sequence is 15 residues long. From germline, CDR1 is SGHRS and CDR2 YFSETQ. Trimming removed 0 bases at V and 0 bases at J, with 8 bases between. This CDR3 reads CASSLDSTSTDTQYF. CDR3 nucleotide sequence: TGCGCCAGCAGCTTGGATAGTACTAGCACAGATACGCAGTATTTT.